The 25 T cell receptor beta chains below all came from one sample that was sequenced in a study of T cell responses to AZD1222 COVID-19 vaccine. Generated by immunoSEQ multiplex PCR, the TCRdb table keeps only in-frame clones and is missing some. The table has approximately 130,000 clones, around 92% seen once; the top ten hold approximately 1.1%. Here the sequenced sample was peripheral blood, taken on day 0 of AZD1222 vaccination. These receptors were obtained from an adult in good health.

The chain employs TRBV10-3 and TRBJ2-5, with 8 bases identical to TRBD2. The CDR3 has 13 residues. Germline assignment: CDR1 ENHRY and CDR2 SYGVKD. The trim removed 8 bases at V and 4 bases at J, leaving 6 bases unmatched. This CDR3 is CAISWAGGETQYF. DNA of the CDR3: TGTGCCATCTCATGGGCGGGGGGAGAGACCCAGTACTTC.

CDR3 nucleotide sequence: TGTGCCACCAGTGATTTCCGAGGACAGGGGACAGATACGCAGTATTTT. Amino acids: CATSDFRGQGTDTQYF. The chain uses TRBV24-1 and TRBJ2-3; 9 bases map to TRBD1. Germline values: CDR1 KGHDR, CDR2 SFDVKD. Unmatched junction bases numbered 4, after V lost 1 base and J lost 3 bases. The CDR3 contains 16 residues.

This rearrangement joins TRBV28 to TRBJ1-2; 8 bases agree with TRBD1. J gave up 0 bases and V 2 bases, and 11 bases lay outside the gene matches. CDR1 and CDR2 from the germline V gene are MDHEN and SYDVKM. This CDR3 has 18 amino acids. This CDR3 is CASSLGSGQGHSNYGYTF. In nucleotides, the CDR3 is TGTGCCAGCAGTTTAGGTTCTGGACAGGGACATTCTAACTATGGCTACACCTTC.

This chain's CDR3 is CASSLNLDRGHYEQYF. The DNA for the CDR3 is TGTGCCAGCAGCCTAAACCTGGACAGGGGGCACTACGAGCAGTACTTC. The chain employs TRBV5-8 and TRBJ2-7; 11 bases fit TRBD1. From germline, CDR1 is SGHTS and CDR2 YDEGEE. The CDR3 loop spans 16 amino acids. Trimming took 4 bases from V and 3 from J; bases not matched to a gene: 9.

The J gene is TRBJ2-3, the V gene TRBV6-5; TRBD2 aligns across 7 bases. J was trimmed by 0 bases and V by 6 bases; bases with no gene match: 3. Germline loops: CDR1 MNHEY, CDR2 SVGAGI. The CDR3 consists of 14 residues. The CDR3 DNA reads TGTGCCAGCAGACTAGCGCTTAGCACAGATACGCAGTATTTT. The encoded protein is CASRLALSTDTQYF.

The chain is built from TRBV7-8 and TRBJ2-3; D is undetermined. With 4 bases removed from V and 2 bases from J, the gap between germline ends came to 13 bases. The CDR3 consists of 15 residues. CDR1 is SGHVS, CDR2 FQNEAQ, per germline. CDR3 nucleotide sequence: TGTGCCAGCAGCTCCGTTGGAGTGGTCACAGATACGCAGTATTTT. Its protein is CASSSVGVVTDTQYF. Full variable domain (remainder filled in from reference TRBV7-8 and TRBJ2-3): GAGVSQSPRYKVAKRGQDVALRCDPISGHVSLFWYQQALGQGPEFLTYFQNEAQLDKSGLPSDRFFAERPEGSVSTLKIQRTQQEDSAVYLCASSSVGVVTDTQYFGPGTRLTVL.

J is TRBJ1-2 and V is TRBV11-2, with no clear D. The V gene's germline CDR1 is SGHAT and CDR2 FQNNGV. Between the trimmed V and J ends, which lost 4 bases and 8 bases, there was a span of 20 bases. The CDR3 consists of 15 residues. For the CDR3, the DNA is TGTGCCAGCAGCTACCCGTATTGGCGACATTACGGCTACACCTTC. The encoded protein is CASSYPYWRHYGYTF. Together with reference TRBV11-2 and TRBJ1-2, the CDR3 gives the full variable domain: EAGVAQSPRYKIIEKRQSVAFWCNPISGHATLYWYQQILGQGPKLLIQFQNNGVVDDSQLPKDRFSAERLKGVDSTLKIQPAKLEDSAVYLCASSYPYWRHYGYTFGSGTRLTVV.

The chain employs TRBV6-5 and TRBJ2-1; TRBD1 is a possible D gene (6 bases). CDR1 is MNHEY, CDR2 SVGAGI, per germline. V was shortened by 4 bases and J by 4 bases, with 14 bases between the two germline ends. The CDR3 is 15 amino acids. CDR3 residues: CASSSTGTPYNEQFF. As DNA, the CDR3 is TGTGCCAGCAGTTCGACCGGGACACCGTACAATGAGCAGTTCTTC.

DNA for the CDR3: TGTGCCAGCAGCTTAACGGGAGGGACGTACAATGAGCAGTTCTTC. Its protein is CASSLTGGTYNEQFF. The V gene is TRBV7-3, the J gene TRBJ2-1, with 7 bases identical to TRBD2. J was trimmed by 4 bases and V by 0 bases; bases with no gene match: 3. This CDR3 spans 15 amino acids. CDR1 SGHTA and CDR2 FQGTGA come from the germline V gene.

The rearrangement links TRBV7-9 to TRBJ2-2; 7 bases align to TRBD1. The trim removed 6 bases at V and 4 bases at J, leaving 11 bases unmatched. Per germline, CDR1 SEHNR and CDR2 FQNEAQ (reference sequence). There are 16 residues in the CDR3. The CDR3 bases are TGTGCCAGCAGGAGTGGGACAGTGGCGGGCACCGGGGAGCTGTTTTTT. Protein sequence: CASRSGTVAGTGELFF.

This chain uses TRBV3-1 (or the pseudogene TRBV3-2) with TRBJ2-5, with TRBD1 matching 11 bases. V trimming: 1 base; J trimming: 7 bases; junction bases outside the gene matches: 5. The CDR3 is 15 amino acids. Germline V CDR1 and CDR2: LGHDT, YNNKEL (reference sequence). The CDR3 loop is CASSQGTGGVGTQYF. The CDR3 DNA reads as TGTGCCAGCAGCCAAGGGACAGGGGGCGTGGGGACCCAGTACTTC.

This clone occurred a few times. The rearrangement joins TRBV5-6 to TRBJ2-7; no clear D gene. CDR1 is SGHDT and CDR2 is YYEEEE in the germline V gene. This CDR3 contains 13 residues. V was clipped by 4 bases and J by 1 base, with 9 bases between them. The CDR3 protein is CASSMGLSYEQYF. CDR3 coding DNA: TGTGCCAGCAGCATGGGTCTTTCCTACGAGCAGTACTTC.

V usage is TRBV7-3 and J usage is TRBJ1-5; weak D call: TRBD1 (6 bases). Deletions cut 0 bases from V and 5 bases from J, with 8 bases between. There are 14 residues in the CDR3. CDR1 and CDR2 from the germline V gene are SGHTA and FQGTGA. The CDR3 sequence: CASSLTGGDQPQHF. In DNA, the CDR3 is TGTGCCAGCAGCTTAACAGGGGGTGATCAGCCCCAGCATTTT.

The chain employs TRBV28 and TRBJ2-7; 10 nucleotides align to TRBD1. V shed 2 bases and J 5 bases; nucleotides not matched to a gene: 6. Looked up from germline, CDR1 is MDHEN and CDR2 is SYDVKM. CDR3 length equals 15 residues. The CDR3 DNA sequence: TGTGCCAGCAGTTTAGGCGGGACAGGGGTCCACGAGCAGTACTTC. Protein: CASSLGGTGVHEQYF. The entire variable domain, with the rest obtained from reference TRBV28 and TRBJ2-7, is as follows: DVKVTQSSRYLVKRTGEKVFLECVQDMDHENMFWYRQDPGLGLRLIYFSYDVKMKEKGDIPEGYSVSREKKERFSLILESASTNQTSMYLCASSLGGTGVHEQYFGPGTRLTVT.

The gene calls are TRBV5-8 and TRBJ2-5; D is perhaps TRBD2 (6 bases). Trimming took off 4 bases at V and 3 bases at J, with 10 bases between the two ends. Germline V gene lookup returns CDR1 SGHTS and CDR2 YDEGEE. The CDR3 has 13 residues. The chain's CDR3 is CASSLRLEETQYF. DNA of the CDR3: TGTGCCAGCAGCCTCCGACTAGAAGAGACCCAGTACTTC. Full variable domain (rest looked up from reference TRBV5-8 and TRBJ2-5): EAGVTQSPTHLIKTRGQQATLRCSPISGHTSVYWYQQALGLGLQFLLWYDEGEERNRGNFPPRFSGRQFPNYSSELNVNALELEDSALYLCASSLRLEETQYFGPGTRLLVL.

This chain links TRBV30 with TRBJ2-3; 14 bases agree with TRBD2. The CDR3 consists of 19 residues. V dropped 3 bases and J dropped 3; count of bases not matched to a gene: 14. The germline CDR1 and CDR2 sequences are GTSNPN and SVGIG (reference sequence). Written as DNA, the CDR3 is TGTGCCTGGAGAGTCCGAAGACTAGCGGGAGGGCCTCGGACAGATACGCAGTATTTT. As protein: CAWRVRRLAGGPRTDTQYF.

This clone was counted a single time. This sequence joins TRBV5-1 and TRBJ2-7, with 14 bases fitting TRBD2. The V gene end was trimmed by 4 bases and the J gene end by 4 bases; junction bases not matched to a gene: 7. Germline V lookup: CDR1 SGHRS, CDR2 YFSETQ. This CDR3 contains 16 residues. The CDR3 coding sequence is TGCGCCAGCAGCAAGCGGACTAGCGGGAGGTTATACGAGCAGTACTTC. Translating gives CASSKRTSGRLYEQYF. The entire variable domain, with the rest obtained from reference TRBV5-1 and TRBJ2-7, is as follows: KAGVTQTPRYLIKTRGQQVTLSCSPISGHRSVSWYQQTPGQGLQFLFEYFSETQRNKGNFPGRFSGRQFSNSRSEMNVSTLELGDSALYLCASSKRTSGRLYEQYFGPGTRLTVT.

V and J are TRBV21-1 and TRBJ1-1. TRBV21-1 is shown as a pseudogene. The CDR3 extends over 12 amino acids. The CDR3 region has the DNA TGTGCCATCCCCTGGACTGGGGCTGAAGCTTTCTTT. The encoded protein is CAIPWTGAEAFF.

This chain joins TRBV9 and TRBJ1-2, with D unresolved. The CDR3 is 14 residues long. Germline values: CDR1 SGDLS, CDR2 YYNGEE. Trimming shortened V by 0 bases and J by 0 bases, and 6 bases separated the two germline ends. CDR3 in amino acids: CASSVGDANYGYTF. CDR3 nucleotides: TGTGCCAGCAGCGTAGGAGACGCTAACTATGGCTACACCTTC.

This clone appeared a single time. The gene calls are TRBV28 and TRBJ2-7; D may correspond to TRBD1 or TRBD2 (7 bases each). The germline V and J ends were trimmed by 2 bases and 2 bases, with 13 bases remaining between them. The germline CDR1 and CDR2 sequences are MDHEN and SYDVKM. This CDR3 is built from 15 residues. CDR3 sequence reads: CASSLLRGGAYEQYF. The CDR3 bases are TGTGCCAGCAGTTTACTCAGGGGGGGCGCCTACGAGCAGTACTTC.

This sequence joins TRBV18 and TRBJ2-7, with 9 bases fitting TRBD1. Per germline, CDR1 KGHSH and CDR2 LQKENI. This CDR3 has 14 amino acids. V shed 2 bases, J shed 4 bases, and the junction held 3 bases outside the gene matches. DNA of the CDR3: TGTGCCAGCTCACCAAATGACAGGGGGTACGAGCAGTACTTC. As protein: CASSPNDRGYEQYF.

The count of this clone is one. The chain couples TRBV15 to TRBJ1-1; weak D call: TRBD1 (5 bases). Between the trimmed V and J ends, which lost 4 bases and 5 bases, there was a span of 17 bases. The CDR3 runs to 15 residues. The germline V gene has CDR1 LNHNV and CDR2 YYDKDF (reference sequence). CDR3 loop: CATSMGDSFFTEAFF. CDR3 DNA sequence: TGTGCCACCAGCATGGGGGACTCCTTTTTTACTGAAGCTTTCTTT. The full variable domain, completed using reference TRBV15 and TRBJ1-1, is DAMVIQNPRYQVTQFGKPVTLSCSQTLNHNVMYWYQQKSSQAPKLLFHYYDKDFNNEADTPDNFQSRRPNTSFCFLDIRSPGLGDTAMYLCATSMGDSFFTEAFFGQGTRLTVV.

The genes are TRBV3-1 (or the pseudogene TRBV3-2) and TRBJ2-7; D possibly corresponds to TRBD2 (5 bases). Trimming pared 0 bases from V and 3 bases from J, leaving 6 bases between. This CDR3 comprises 13 residues. Germline V gives CDR1 LGHDT, CDR2 YNNKEL (reference sequence). The chain's CDR3 is CASSQDRGYEQYF. CDR3 nucleotides: TGTGCCAGCAGCCAAGACCGGGGCTACGAGCAGTACTTC.

The V gene is TRBV7-6, the J gene TRBJ1-3; 7 nucleotides agree with TRBD1. Losses at the gene ends were 4 bases for V and 4 bases for J; bases not matched to a gene: 7. Germline CDR1 SGHVS, CDR2 FNYEAQ. The CDR3 runs 15 residues. In DNA form, the CDR3 reads TGTGCCAGCAGCTATTTAACAGGGGAAGGAAACACCATATATTTT. It specifies CASSYLTGEGNTIYF.

The chain uses TRBV18 and TRBJ1-5; 7 positions match TRBD1. CDR1 and CDR2 from the germline V gene are KGHSH and LQKENI. This CDR3 has 16 residues. V lost 4 bases, J lost 2 bases, and 8 bases stayed unmatched. This CDR3 reads CASSQQIGTGNQPQHF. The DNA for the CDR3 is TGTGCCAGCTCACAACAAATCGGGACAGGCAATCAGCCCCAGCATTTT.